This is a list of T cell receptor beta chains from one sample in a study of T-cell memory formation after mild COVID-19. Each CDR3 protein gets one entry after TCRdb re-called the 5' RACE reads with MiXCR. The top ten hold around 11% of the sample, which has about 560,000 distinct CDR3 sequences, more than 15% seen once. The sequencing sample was made of PBMCs or a T cell subset sorted from them (not recorded which). The receptors here all came from an adult woman who had mild COVID-19 (a few samples of this study predate the infection). Cell type and time point are not known. CDR3s include the opening cysteine and the closing phenylalanine or tryptophan. The D gene is left open where the match is weak. Clone size is not always given. Where it is, it says once, few, many or a class for expanded clones.

clone size	V gene	D gene	J gene	CDR3 protein	CDR3 DNA
NA	TRBV5-4	TRBD2	TRBJ2-7	CASKTSGSYEQYF	TGTGCCAGCAAGACTAGCGGCTCGTACGAGCAGTACTTC
NA	TRBV15	TRBD2	TRBJ2-7	CATSRGTSAYEQYF	TGTGCCACCAGCAGAGGGACTAGCGCCTACGAGCAGTACTTC
few	TRBV7-2	TRBD2	TRBJ2-3	CASSYWTSGMKNSTDTQYF	TGTGCCAGCAGCTACTGGACTAGCGGGATGAAAAATAGCACAGATACGCAGTATTTT
few	TRBV11-3	NA	TRBJ2-7	CASSLGLLRGLLYEQYF	TGTGCCAGCAGCTTAGGCCTTCTTAGGGGACTCCTCTACGAGCAGTACTTC
few	TRBV10-3	TRBD1	TRBJ1-1	CAISESGQGRTEAFF	TGTGCCATCAGTGAAAGCGGACAGGGGAGGACTGAAGCTTTCTTT
NA	TRBV2	NA	TRBJ1-2	CARTNPNYGYTF	TGTGCCAGGACGAACCCTAACTATGGCTACACCTTC
few	TRBV9	NA	TRBJ2-5	CASASGAQETQYF	TGTGCCAGCGCGTCGGGGGCACAAGAGACCCAGTACTTC
NA	TRBV5-1	NA	TRBJ1-1	CASSPQPPGEAFF	TGCGCCAGCAGCCCACAGCCACCGGGGGAAGCTTTCTTT
few	TRBV7-2	NA	TRBJ2-7	CASSLQESSYEQYF	TGTGCCAGCAGCTTACAGGAGAGCTCCTACGAGCAGTACTTC
NA	TRBV5-1	TRBD1	TRBJ2-5	CASSGGQGAEETQYF	TGCGCCAGCAGCGGCGGACAGGGGGCCGAAGAGACCCAGTACTTC
NA	TRBV13	NA	TRBJ2-2	CASSFWGGTGELFF	TGTGCCAGCAGCTTCTGGGGTGGCACCGGGGAGCTGTTTTTT
few	TRBV7-2	NA	TRBJ2-1	CASSLARRGEEQFF	TGTGCCAGCAGCTTAGCGCGAAGGGGGGAAGAGCAGTTCTTC
NA	TRBV6-6	TRBD2	TRBJ2-1	CASIPGLAEYNEQFF	TGTGCCAGCATCCCGGGACTAGCGGAGTACAATGAGCAGTTCTTC
NA	TRBV4-1	TRBD2	TRBJ2-3	CASSHSPLLAGRPSTDTQYF	TGCGCCAGCAGCCATTCCCCCCTCTTAGCGGGGAGACCTAGCACAGATACGCAGTATTTT
NA	TRBV5-4	TRBD1	TRBJ1-1	CASSWPDRGPEAFF	TGTGCCAGCAGCTGGCCAGACAGGGGCCCTGAAGCTTTCTTT
few	TRBV24-1	NA	TRBJ2-1	CATSKALTGNEQFF	TGTGCCACCAGTAAAGCATTAACCGGCAATGAGCAGTTCTTC
NA	TRBV24-1	NA	TRBJ2-2	CATSDLREGANTGELFF	TGTGCCACCAGTGATTTAAGAGAGGGGGCGAACACCGGGGAGCTGTTTTTT
NA	TRBV7-9	TRBD2	TRBJ2-5	CASSLASGRYQETQYF	TGTGCCAGCAGCTTAGCTAGCGGGAGATACCAAGAGACCCAGTACTTC
many	TRBV18	NA	TRBJ2-5	CASSPRLQETQYF	TGTGCCAGCTCACCACGCCTACAAGAGACCCAGTACTTC
NA	TRBV7-2	NA	TRBJ1-5	CASSLIRPGSGYSNQPQHF	TGTGCCAGCAGCTTAATCCGGCCCGGATCCGGATATAGCAATCAGCCCCAGCATTTT
NA	TRBV12-5	NA	TRBJ2-3	CASGLVLSSDSTDTQYF	TGTGCTAGTGGTTTGGTCCTCTCTAGCGATAGCACAGATACGCAGTATTTT
few	TRBV9	NA	TRBJ1-2	CASSVGPGHGYTF	TGTGCCAGCAGCGTAGGCCCCGGCCATGGCTACACCTTC
few	TRBV3-1	NA	TRBJ2-7	CASSQRPTWGEQYF	TGTGCCAGCAGTCAGAGACCCACCTGGGGCGAGCAGTACTTC
few	TRBV6-5	NA	TRBJ2-1	CASSYYQDGEQFF	TGTGCCAGCAGTTACTACCAGGATGGGGAGCAGTTCTTC
few	TRBV6-5	TRBD1	TRBJ2-7	CASGGQGESYEQYF	TGTGCCAGTGGGGGACAGGGGGAATCCTACGAGCAGTACTTC
few	TRBV2	NA	TRBJ2-1	CASRVMGGEQFF	TGTGCCAGCAGGGTAATGGGGGGTGAGCAGTTCTTC
NA	TRBV20-1	TRBD2	TRBJ2-1	CSARDYGGSGRNEQFF	TGCAGTGCTAGGGACTATGGCGGGAGTGGGAGGAATGAGCAGTTCTTC
NA	TRBV7-3	NA	TRBJ2-1	CASSFFGGGGNEQFF	TGTGCCAGCAGCTTCTTTGGGGGAGGCGGTAATGAGCAGTTCTTC
NA	TRBV12-3/TRBV12-4	TRBD1	TRBJ1-1	CASCLGQGALGTEAFF	TGTGCCAGCTGCCTTGGACAGGGGGCCCTGGGAACTGAAGCTTTCTTT
NA	TRBV10-3	NA	TRBJ2-1	CAISDPPDKHNEQFF	TGTGCCATCAGTGACCCCCCGGACAAGCACAATGAGCAGTTCTTC
NA	TRBV5-1	TRBD2	TRBJ2-2	CASSLERTSYTGELFF	TGCGCCAGCAGCCTGGAGAGGACTAGCTACACCGGGGAGCTGTTTTTT
once	TRBV14	NA	TRBJ1-2	CASSRLGQGSTF	TGTGCCAGCAGCCGACTTGGGCAGGGTAGCACCTTC
few	TRBV9	NA	TRBJ1-1	CASSLTGSNTEAFF	TGTGCCAGCAGCCTAACAGGGTCGAACACTGAAGCTTTCTTT
few	TRBV9	NA	TRBJ2-3	CASSPNVGGRTDTQYF	TGTGCCAGCAGCCCAAATGTGGGGGGGCGCACAGATACGCAGTATTTT
few	TRBV2	NA	TRBJ1-2	CASSEHWQGARYGYTF	TGTGCCAGCAGTGAACATTGGCAGGGCGCCCGCTATGGCTACACCTTC
NA	TRBV7-9	TRBD2	TRBJ2-7	CASSLQAGRDEQYF	TGTGCCAGCAGCTTACAGGCAGGGAGGGACGAGCAGTACTTC
NA	TRBV10-3	NA	TRBJ1-3	CAISEGGLTWSGNTIYF	TGTGCCATCAGTGAGGGGGGACTCACCTGGTCTGGAAACACCATATATTTT
few	TRBV6-2/TRBV6-3	TRBD2	TRBJ2-1	CASKASGRDEQFF	TGTGCCAGCAAGGCTAGCGGGAGGGATGAGCAGTTCTTC
NA	TRBV12-3/TRBV12-4	TRBD2	TRBJ2-1	CASSLLGAGELNEQFF	TGTGCCAGCAGTCTCCTCGGGGCGGGAGAATTAAATGAGCAGTTCTTC
NA	TRBV18	NA	TRBJ2-3	CASSLETGIATQYF	TGTGCCAGCTCACTGGAGACAGGAATCGCTACGCAGTATTTT
NA	TRBV29-1	TRBD2	TRBJ2-7	CSVSAGEYEQYF	TGCAGCGTGTCAGCGGGAGAATACGAGCAGTACTTC
few	TRBV29-1	TRBD1	TRBJ1-2	CSGEGQGYGYTF	TGCAGCGGAGAGGGACAGGGGTATGGCTACACCTTC
many	TRBV12-3/TRBV12-4	TRBD2	TRBJ2-2	CASSLTSGDTGELFF	TGTGCCAGCAGTTTAACTAGCGGAGACACCGGGGAGCTGTTTTTT
few	TRBV20-1	NA	TRBJ1-2	CSARVVTPAFNYGYTF	TGCAGTGCTAGAGTTGTCACTCCGGCCTTCAACTATGGCTACACCTTC
NA	TRBV7-9	NA	TRBJ2-5	CASSLEGYYQETQYF	TGTGCCAGCAGCTTAGAGGGTTACTATCAAGAGACCCAGTACTTC
NA	TRBV6-5	NA	TRBJ1-5	CASSLQAGKQPQHF	TGTGCCAGCAGTCTTCAGGCAGGGAAACAGCCCCAGCATTTT
few	TRBV10-3	NA	TRBJ2-7	CAIRDSSSYEQYF	TGTGCCATCAGGGACAGTAGCTCCTACGAGCAGTACTTC
NA	TRBV6-6	NA	TRBJ2-7	CASSWEKFSSYEQYF	TGTGCCAGCAGTTGGGAGAAGTTTAGCTCCTACGAGCAGTACTTC
NA	TRBV5-1	NA	TRBJ1-6	CASSRSGGGYNSPLHF	TGCGCCAGCAGCCGTTCAGGAGGGGGCTATAATTCACCCCTCCACTTT
NA	TRBV20-1	NA	TRBJ1-1	CSASAGVNTEAFF	TGCAGTGCTAGCGCAGGTGTGAACACTGAAGCTTTCTTT
NA	TRBV30	TRBD1	TRBJ2-1	CAWRTGTSSYNEQFF	TGTGCCTGGAGGACAGGGACAAGCTCCTACAATGAGCAGTTCTTC
NA	TRBV29-1	NA	TRBJ1-2	CSVEDDTGGDYGYTF	TGCAGCGTTGAAGATGACACAGGTGGGGACTATGGCTACACCTTC
NA	TRBV6-5	TRBD1	TRBJ2-7	CASSSLTGGAVYEQYF	TGTGCCAGCAGTTCACTTACAGGGGGCGCCGTCTACGAGCAGTACTTC
NA	TRBV2	NA	TRBJ1-5	CASSEVTGGDGNQPQHF	TGTGCCAGCAGTGAAGTTACGGGGGGCGATGGCAATCAGCCCCAGCATTTT
NA	TRBV29-1	NA	TRBJ2-5	CSVEGYGRRSQETQYF	TGCAGCGTTGAAGGTTACGGGAGAAGATCCCAAGAGACCCAGTACTTC
many	TRBV7-9	TRBD1	TRBJ2-2	CASNGRGYAGELFF	TGTGCCAGCAATGGCAGGGGGTATGCCGGGGAGCTGTTTTTT
few	TRBV20-1	NA	TRBJ1-3	CSARGASGNTIYF	TGCAGTGCTAGGGGGGCCTCTGGAAACACCATATATTTT
few	TRBV11-2	NA	TRBJ2-2	CASSLVKGEVVTGELFF	TGTGCCAGCAGCTTAGTGAAGGGAGAGGTGGTCACCGGGGAGCTGTTTTTT